These 17 T cell receptor beta chains were sequenced from one sample in a study of shared clonotypes between healthy human individuals. Profiling relied on immunoSEQ multiplex PCR, and the TCRdb table lists in-frame clones only, not all of them. The table records about 2.4 million clones, 93% of them present only once. The sample comprised naive CD4+ T cells from PBMCs. The subset here: CD45RA+ positively selected. These receptors all come from a man between 18 and 35 years old in good health. Some clones in this sample may be carry-over from other donors' samples.

The J gene is TRBJ1-5, the V gene TRBV7-9; D call uncertain. V dropped 4 bases and J dropped 2 bases, with 12 bases sitting between them. This CDR3 has 15 residues. The germline V gene encodes CDR1 SEHNR and CDR2 FQNEAQ (reference sequence). This CDR3 is CASSSGVTGNQPQHF. In DNA, the CDR3 is TGTGCCAGCAGCTCCGGGGTTACTGGCAATCAGCCCCAGCATTTT.

The chain carries TRBV28 and TRBJ2-7; 7 bases match TRBD1. Germline values: CDR1 MDHEN, CDR2 SYDVKM. CDR3 length: 15 amino acids. V shed 3 bases, J shed 3 bases, and the junction held 8 bases outside the gene matches. CDR3 protein: CASSLLRQGNYEQYF. The CDR3 region has the DNA TGTGCCAGCAGTTTGCTAAGACAGGGTAACTACGAGCAGTACTTC.

The chain is built from TRBV7-9 and TRBJ2-3; 11 bases are a match to TRBD2. Germline CDR1 SEHNR, CDR2 FQNEAQ (reference sequence). The CDR3 is 17 amino acids. With V trimmed by 3 bases and J by 2 bases, 7 bases remained unmatched. In DNA form, the CDR3 reads TGTGCCAGCAGCTTCTTAGCGGGAGGGCTTAACACAGATACGCAGTATTTT. It codes for CASSFLAGGLNTDTQYF.

The rearrangement uses TRBV5-1 and TRBJ2-1; the D gene is possibly TRBD2 (6 bases). This CDR3 spans 13 amino acids. The V and J ends lost 0 bases and 9 bases respectively, with 10 bases between them. Germline CDR1 and CDR2: SGHRS and YFSETQ. The CDR3 coding sequence is TGCGCCAGCAGCTTGGCCGGGGGAATTGAGCAGTTCTTC. Translation gives CASSLAGGIEQFF.

V is TRBV11-2 and J is TRBJ1-2; D possibly corresponds to TRBD1 (6 bases). This CDR3 comprises 17 residues. The germline V gene has CDR1 SGHAT and CDR2 FQNNGV. V was clipped by 1 base and J by 4 bases, with 19 bases between them. The DNA for the CDR3 is TGTGCCAGCAGCTTAGTCTTAGGGGCAACAGGGATCTATGGCTACACCTTC. This translates into CASSLVLGATGIYGYTF. The variable domain in full, with the rest retrieved from reference TRBV11-2 and TRBJ1-2, is EAGVAQSPRYKIIEKRQSVAFWCNPISGHATLYWYQQILGQGPKLLIQFQNNGVVDDSQLPKDRFSAERLKGVDSTLKIQPAKLEDSAVYLCASSLVLGATGIYGYTFGSGTRLTVV.

The rearrangement uses TRBV5-5 and TRBJ2-6; the D gene could be TRBD1 or TRBD2 (6 bases each). This CDR3 region has 16 residues. Germline CDR1 is SGHKS and CDR2 is YYEKEE (reference sequence). The V and J ends lost 4 bases and 4 bases respectively, with 15 bases between them. CDR3 amino acids: CASSPWGALGANVLTF. The CDR3 DNA follows: TGTGCCAGCAGCCCTTGGGGGGCTTTAGGGGCCAACGTCCTGACTTTC.

CDR3 nucleotide sequence: TGCGCCAGCAGCCGTCTCATCGGGCTCTCGAACACTGAAGCTTTCTTT. Its protein product is CASSRLIGLSNTEAFF. The chain combines TRBV5-1 with TRBJ1-1; D gene unclear. The CDR3 is made up of 16 amino acids. V was pared by 4 bases and J by 1 base, with 17 bases between. Germline CDR1 SGHRS, CDR2 YFSETQ.

With regard to this clone: Other nucleotide sequences from this sample produce the same CDR3. This chain links TRBV11-2 with TRBJ2-3; no firm D call. V dropped 5 bases and J dropped 0 bases, with 6 bases sitting between them. CDR3 length equals 13 residues. The germline V gene has CDR1 SGHAT and CDR2 FQNNGV. CDR3 coding DNA: TGTGCCAGCAGCCCGGTCAGCACAGATACGCAGTATTTT. This codes for CASSPVSTDTQYF. The entire variable domain, with the rest obtained from reference TRBV11-2 and TRBJ2-3, is as follows: EAGVAQSPRYKIIEKRQSVAFWCNPISGHATLYWYQQILGQGPKLLIQFQNNGVVDDSQLPKDRFSAERLKGVDSTLKIQPAKLEDSAVYLCASSPVSTDTQYFGPGTRLTVL.

The chain recombines TRBV6-5 with TRBJ1-1; D is unclear. V was trimmed by 5 bases and J by 11 bases, leaving 9 bases between them. Germline CDR1 and CDR2: MNHEY and SVGAGI. The CDR3 sequence is 10 residues long. CDR3 DNA sequence: TGTGCCAGCAGTGAAGGAAGTGCTTTCTTT. Translation: CASSEGSAFF.

The chain recombines TRBV20-1 with TRBJ2-4, with D tentatively TRBD1 (5 bases). The CDR3 runs 11 residues. Trimming removed 5 bases from V and 8 bases from J, with 10 bases in between. Per germline, CDR1 DFQATT and CDR2 SNEGSKA (reference sequence). The CDR3 coding sequence is TGCAGTGCTCAAGGGGCTGACATTCAGTACTTC. Amino acid sequence: CSAQGADIQYF.

This clone showed up just a few times. This sequence joins TRBV10-2 and TRBJ1-2, with a tentative D call TRBD1 (5 bases). The V end lost 7 bases, the J end lost 5 bases, and 11 bases lay between the germline ends. CDR1 and CDR2 from the germline V gene are WSHSY and SAAADI. The CDR3 is 12 amino acids. The CDR3, as DNA: TGCGCCAGCATGACAGACAATTATGGCTACACCTTC. It translates to CASMTDNYGYTF.

V and J are TRBV6-5 and TRBJ1-2, with D unclear. CDR3 length equals 13 residues. V lost 4 bases and J 0 bases, leaving 6 bases between the germline ends. Germline loops: CDR1 MNHEY, CDR2 SVGAGI. The CDR3 protein is CASSCRSNYGYTF. The CDR3, as DNA: TGTGCCAGCAGTTGCCGATCTAACTATGGCTACACCTTC.

As to this clone: This CDR3 is also generated by other DNA sequences in the sample. The chain joins TRBV5-1 to TRBJ2-3; D gene unclear. Germline CDR1 reads SGHRS; CDR2 reads YFSETQ. Trimming took 2 bases from V and 6 from J, leaving 7 bases between them. The CDR3 runs to 12 residues. As DNA, the CDR3 is TGCGCCAGCAGCTTCGCTGGGGATACGCAGTATTTT. Translating gives CASSFAGDTQYF. Supplemented by reference TRBV5-1 and TRBJ2-3, the full variable domain reads KAGVTQTPRYLIKTRGQQVTLSCSPISGHRSVSWYQQTPGQGLQFLFEYFSETQRNKGNFPGRFSGRQFSNSRSEMNVSTLELGDSALYLCASSFAGDTQYFGPGTRLTVL.

This rearrangement joins TRBV27 to TRBJ1-1; 9 positions match TRBD1. CDR3 length: 15 residues. The germline V gene encodes CDR1 MNHEY and CDR2 SMNVEV (reference sequence). The ends lost 7 bases at V and 0 bases at J; junction bases unmatched: 6. CDR3 DNA: TGTGCCAGCAATCCGACAGGGGGGTTGAACACTGAAGCTTTCTTT. Translated, it gives CASNPTGGLNTEAFF.

This chain joins TRBV2 and TRBJ2-3, with 11 bases fitting TRBD2. The germline gives CDR1 SNHLY, CDR2 FYNNEI. The CDR3 is made up of 16 amino acids. Losses at the gene ends were 0 bases for V and 6 bases for J; bases not matched to a gene: 5. The CDR3 is CASSEARASGGDTQYF. The CDR3 DNA sequence: TGTGCCAGCAGTGAAGCGCGGGCTAGCGGGGGGGATACGCAGTATTTT.

The V call is TRBV2, the J call TRBJ2-1; TRBD1 is a possible D gene (5 bases). Trimming cost V 5 bases and J 3 bases, with 8 bases left between them. This CDR3 spans 13 amino acids. The germline gives CDR1 SNHLY, CDR2 FYNNEI. The CDR3 protein is CASSYDSYNEQFF. CDR3 nucleotides: TGTGCCAGCAGTTATGACAGCTACAATGAGCAGTTCTTC.

V usage is TRBV6-5 and J usage is TRBJ1-1; perhaps TRBD1 as D (5 bases). The germline CDR1 and CDR2 sequences are MNHEY and SVGAGI. CDR3 length: 12 amino acids. Deletions cut 7 bases from V and 8 bases from J, with 14 bases between. As DNA, the CDR3 is TGTGCCAGCACCGCGAATAGGGGCGAAGCTTTCTTT. Protein product: CASTANRGEAFF.